Below are 13 T cell receptor beta chains sequenced from a single sample in a study of graft-versus-host responses after intestinal transplantation. Profiled with immunoSEQ multiplex PCR; TCRdb holds only in-frame clones, not every one. The table lists tens of thousands of clones, 75% to 95% of them singletons. The sample in question was PBMCs, obtained 524 days after transplant. These receptors came from a human patient who received an intestinal transplant, so some T cells may come from the graft donor.

The chain couples TRBV18 to TRBJ1-1; D is undetermined. Per the germline V gene, CDR1 is KGHSH and CDR2 is LQKENI. Between the trimmed V and J ends, which lost 8 bases and 4 bases, there was a span of 11 bases. The CDR3 totals 12 residues. The CDR3 nucleotides read TGTGCCAGCGCTCTGGGGATCACTGAAGCTTTCTTT. Translating it yields CASALGITEAFF.

In the case of this clone: Mismatch with germline at one junction end may stem from a read error. The J gene is TRBJ2-2, the V gene TRBV7-2; 11 bases match TRBD2. CDR1 and CDR2 from the germline V gene are SGHTA and FQGNSA. The CDR3 sequence is 15 residues long. The CDR3: CASSLAGGGTGELFF. The DNA for the CDR3 is TGTGCCAGCAGCCTAGCGGGAGGCGGAACCGGGGAGCTGTTTTTT.

This chain connects TRBV7-3 to TRBJ2-2; 16 nucleotides match TRBD2. The CDR3 extends over 16 amino acids. The V gene's germline CDR1 is SGHTA and CDR2 FQGTGA. With V trimmed by 6 bases and J by 5 bases, 3 bases remained unmatched. CDR3 sequence: CASRGLAGGGTGELFF. The CDR3 nucleotides are TGTGCCAGCAGGGGACTAGCGGGAGGGGGAACCGGGGAGCTGTTTTTT.

V is TRBV15 and J is TRBJ1-5, with TRBD1 as a possible D gene (5 bases). Trimming shortened V by 1 base and J by 3 bases, and 13 bases separated the two germline ends. Germline V gene data show CDR1 as LNHNV and CDR2 as YYDKDF (reference sequence). The CDR3 runs 16 residues. Here the CDR3 reads CATSRAWGEANQPQHF. CDR3 nucleotides: TGTGCCACCAGCAGAGCATGGGGGGAAGCCAATCAGCCCCAGCATTTT.

The V and J genes are TRBV19 and TRBJ2-1; 7 nucleotides align to TRBD1. V was clipped by 5 bases and J by 8 bases; unmatched bases: 9. CDR1 is LNHDA, CDR2 SQIVND, per germline (reference sequence). The CDR3 has 14 amino acids. CDR3 nucleotide sequence: TGTGCCAGTAGTCCGGTGACAGGGCAGGATGAGCAGTTCTTC. Residues: CASSPVTGQDEQFF. Supplemented by reference TRBV19 and TRBJ2-1, the full variable domain reads DGGITQSPKYLFRKEGQNVTLSCEQNLNHDAMYWYRQDPGQGLRLIYYSQIVNDFQKGDIAEGYSVSREKKESFPLTVTSAQKNPTAFYLCASSPVTGQDEQFFGPGTRLTVL.

V usage is TRBV27 and J usage is TRBJ1-4; no clear D gene. Between the trimmed V and J ends, which lost 3 bases and 8 bases, there was a span of 16 bases. The CDR3 has 15 residues. The germline gives CDR1 MNHEY, CDR2 SMNVEV (reference sequence). The DNA for the CDR3 is TGTGCCAGCAGTTTTAGTGGGTTTGTTAGGGAAAAACTGTTTTTT. It translates to CASSFSGFVREKLFF. Drawing the rest from reference TRBV27 and TRBJ1-4, the complete variable domain is EAQVTQNPRYLITVTGKKLTVTCSQNMNHEYMSWYRQDPGLGLRQIYYSMNVEVTDKGDVPEGYKVSRKEKRNFPLILESPSPNQTSLYFCASSFSGFVREKLFFGSGTQLSVL.

This rearrangement joins TRBV6-5 to TRBJ2-5; 7 bases agree with TRBD1. Germline V gene lookup returns CDR1 MNHEY and CDR2 SVGAGI. This CDR3 is built from 13 residues. V trimming: 7 bases; J trimming: 1 base; junction bases outside the gene matches: 3. The CDR3, as DNA: TGTGCCAGCACGACAGGGACCCAAGAGACCCAGTACTTC. Protein sequence: CASTTGTQETQYF.

V and J are TRBV29-1 and TRBJ1-1; D uncertain. V lost 5 bases and J lost 0, with 10 bases in between. Germline assignment: CDR1 SQVTM and CDR2 ANQGSEA. This CDR3 is 13 amino acids long. CDR3 DNA sequence: TGCAGCGTTTCACAGCTATTGAACACTGAAGCTTTCTTT. Encoded protein: CSVSQLLNTEAFF.

The V and J genes are TRBV5-3 and TRBJ2-7, with TRBD1 as a possible D gene (5 bases). TRBV5-3 is placed among ORFs of uncertain function. V was clipped by 5 bases and J by 1 base, with 10 bases between them. The CDR3 has 13 amino acids. CDR3 nucleotide sequence: TGTGCCAGAAGACAGGACCCGTCCTACGAGCAGTACTTC. The encoded protein is CARRQDPSYEQYF.

This chain uses TRBV7-2 with TRBJ1-3; a possible D gene is TRBD1 (6 bases). Germline CDR1 and CDR2: SGHTA and FQGNSA. V lost 8 bases and J 2 bases, leaving 10 bases between the germline ends. This CDR3 is built from 13 residues. CDR3 amino acids: CASHRVPGNTIYF. CDR3 sequence (DNA): TGTGCCAGCCACAGGGTTCCTGGAAACACCATATATTTT.

CDR3 coding DNA: TGCGCCAGCAGCTCGGGACAGGGAGTCCCAGATACGCAGTATTTT. Its protein product is CASSSGQGVPDTQYF. The chain carries TRBV5-1 and TRBJ2-3; 9 nucleotides agree with TRBD1. The CDR3 runs 15 residues. V was pared by 3 bases and J by 4 bases, with 6 bases of the junction left unmatched. Germline V gene data show CDR1 as SGHRS and CDR2 as YFSETQ.

In this sample, this clone turned up a few times. The chain uses TRBV11-1 and TRBJ2-5; TRBD2 might be the D (6 bases). The CDR3 runs to 16 residues. Germline V gene lookup returns CDR1 SGHAT and CDR2 FQDESV (reference sequence). V was shortened by 4 bases and J by 6 bases, with 21 bases between the two germline ends. This chain's CDR3 is CASSSTRGGTGQTQYF. The CDR3 nucleotides are TGTGCCAGCAGCTCCACCCGGGGCGGGACCGGTCAGACCCAGTACTTC.

The rearrangement joins TRBV9 to TRBJ2-1; possibly TRBD1 for D (6 bases). The germline V and J ends were trimmed by 2 bases and 0 bases, with 15 bases remaining between them. Germline V gene lookup returns CDR1 SGDLS and CDR2 YYNGEE. The CDR3 covers 17 residues. DNA of the CDR3: TGTGCCAGCAGCGTCTGGGCAGGGGCTAGCTCCTACAATGAGCAGTTCTTC. This sequence encodes CASSVWAGASSYNEQFF. Together with reference TRBV9 and TRBJ2-1, the CDR3 gives the full variable domain: DSGVTQTPKHLITATGQRVTLRCSPRSGDLSVYWYQQSLDQGLQFLIQYYNGEERAKGNILERFSAQQFPDLHSELNLSSLELGDSALYFCASSVWAGASSYNEQFFGPGTRLTVL.